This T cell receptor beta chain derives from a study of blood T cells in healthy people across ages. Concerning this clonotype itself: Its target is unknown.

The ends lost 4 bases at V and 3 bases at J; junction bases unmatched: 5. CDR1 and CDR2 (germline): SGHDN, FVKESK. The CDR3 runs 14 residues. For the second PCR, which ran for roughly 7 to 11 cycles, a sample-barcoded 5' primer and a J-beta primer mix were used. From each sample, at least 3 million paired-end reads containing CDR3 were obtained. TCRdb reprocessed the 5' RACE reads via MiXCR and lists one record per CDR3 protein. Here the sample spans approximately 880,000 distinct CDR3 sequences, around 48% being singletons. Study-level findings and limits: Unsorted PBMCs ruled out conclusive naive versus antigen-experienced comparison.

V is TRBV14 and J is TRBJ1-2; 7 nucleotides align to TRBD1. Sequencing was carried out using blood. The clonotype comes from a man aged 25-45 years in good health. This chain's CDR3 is CASSRWDSDYGYTF. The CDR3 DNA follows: TGTGCCAGCAGCCGCTGGGACAGTGACTATGGCTACACCTTC. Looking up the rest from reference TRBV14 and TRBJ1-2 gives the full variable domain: EAGVTQFPSHSVIEKGQTVTLRCDPISGHDNLYWYRRVMGKEIKFLLHFVKESKQDESGMPNNRFLAERTGGTYSTLKVQPAELEDSGVYFCASSRWDSDYGYTFGSGTRLTVV.